The T cell receptor (beta chain) under discussion was sequenced for a study of long-term antiretroviral therapy in people with HIV. As to this clone: Its target is unknown.

At the survey level, the v3.0 immunoSEQ assay was run. The method was immunoSEQ multiplex PCR; TCRdb's version includes in-frame clones alone and lacks a portion of them. The repertoire holds 11,000 or so clones, 60% to 80% seen once, with roughly 12% in the top ten. The CDR3 consists of 14 residues. Trimming shortened V by 1 base and J by 4 bases, and 10 bases separated the two germline ends. Germline CDR1 is SGHRS and CDR2 is YFSETQ. Study outcomes and limitations: The data indicate that diversity increased after ART but remained below transplant donor controls.

This TCR came from a middle-aged woman with HIV. This chain links TRBV5-1 with TRBJ2-3; maybe TRBD2 (6 bases). Sequenced material: unsorted PBMCs, taken 0.8 years before starting antiretroviral therapy. CDR3 in DNA: TGCGCCAGCAGCTTGTTCGGGAGCCCAGATACGCAGTATTTT. As protein: CASSLFGSPDTQYF.